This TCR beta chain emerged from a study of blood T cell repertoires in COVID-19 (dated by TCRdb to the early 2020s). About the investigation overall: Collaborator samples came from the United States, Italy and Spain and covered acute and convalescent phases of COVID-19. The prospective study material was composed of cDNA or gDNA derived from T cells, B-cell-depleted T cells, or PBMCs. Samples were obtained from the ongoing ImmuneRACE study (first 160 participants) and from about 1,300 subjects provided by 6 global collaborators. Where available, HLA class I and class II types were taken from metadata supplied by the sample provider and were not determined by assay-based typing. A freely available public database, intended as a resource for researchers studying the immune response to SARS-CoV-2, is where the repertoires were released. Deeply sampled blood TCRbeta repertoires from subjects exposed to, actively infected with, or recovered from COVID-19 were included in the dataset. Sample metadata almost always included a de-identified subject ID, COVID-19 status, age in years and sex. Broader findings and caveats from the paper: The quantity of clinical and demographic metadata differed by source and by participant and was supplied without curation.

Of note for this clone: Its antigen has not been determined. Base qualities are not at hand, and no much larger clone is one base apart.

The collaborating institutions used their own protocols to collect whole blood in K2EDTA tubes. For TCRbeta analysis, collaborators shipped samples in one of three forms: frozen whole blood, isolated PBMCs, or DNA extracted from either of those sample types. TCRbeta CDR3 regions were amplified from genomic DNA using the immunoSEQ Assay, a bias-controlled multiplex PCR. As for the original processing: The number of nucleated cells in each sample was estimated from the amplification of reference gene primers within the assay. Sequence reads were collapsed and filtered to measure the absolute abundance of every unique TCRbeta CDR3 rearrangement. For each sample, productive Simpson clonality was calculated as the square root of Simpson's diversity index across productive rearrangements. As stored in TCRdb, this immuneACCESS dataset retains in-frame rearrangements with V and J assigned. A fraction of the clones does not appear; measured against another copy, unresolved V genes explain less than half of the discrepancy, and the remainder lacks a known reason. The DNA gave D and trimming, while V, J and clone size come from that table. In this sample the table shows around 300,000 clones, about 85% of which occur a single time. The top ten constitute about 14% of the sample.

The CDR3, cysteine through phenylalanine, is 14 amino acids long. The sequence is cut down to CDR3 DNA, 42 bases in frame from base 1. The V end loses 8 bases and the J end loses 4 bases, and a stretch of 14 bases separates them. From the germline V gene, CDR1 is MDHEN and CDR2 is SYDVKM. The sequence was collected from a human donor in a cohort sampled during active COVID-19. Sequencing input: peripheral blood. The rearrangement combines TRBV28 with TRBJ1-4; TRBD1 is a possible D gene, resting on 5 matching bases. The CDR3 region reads CASVPAGGNEKLFF. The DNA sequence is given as TGTGCCAGCGTACCCGCGGGGGGTAATGAAAAACTGTTTTTT.